Below are 20 T cell receptor beta chains sequenced from a single sample in a study of blood T cell repertoires in COVID-19 (dated by TCRdb to the early 2020s). The library was generated by the immunoSEQ multiplex PCR assay. The immuneACCESS repertoire file appears here via TCRdb, limited to in-frame rearrangements. These files lack a portion of the clones; in checked studies, under half of the deficit traces to unresolved V genes, and the cause of the others is not known. The sample includes under 200,000 clones, with around nine tenths observed a single time. Jointly, the top ten make up roughly 3.9% of the sample. Material for sequencing was peripheral blood. The receptors here all came from a man in his late teens or twenties with active or convalescent COVID-19.

This clone was picked up one time. The chain couples TRBV6-1 to TRBJ2-2; D gene uncertain. The germline CDR1 and CDR2 sequences are MNHNS and SASEGT. CDR3 size: 15 residues. The germline V and J ends were trimmed by 3 bases and 0 bases, with 8 bases remaining between them. CDR3 nucleotides: TGTGCCAGCAGTGATCAGTTCGCGAACACCGGGGAGCTGTTTTTT. It codes for CASSDQFANTGELFF.

This chain links TRBV7-9 with TRBJ2-3; TRBD2 aligns across 8 bases. The CDR3 is 13 residues long. Germline V gene sequence: CDR1 SEHNR, CDR2 FQNEAQ (reference sequence). V was clipped by 5 bases and J by 11 bases; unmatched bases: 9. DNA for the CDR3: TGTGCCAGCAGCCGAGCGGGGGCCAAGGGGCAGTATTTT. It encodes CASSRAGAKGQYF. Filled out from reference TRBV7-9 and TRBJ2-3, the complete variable domain reads DTGVSQNPRHKITKRGQNVTFRCDPISEHNRLYWYRQTLGQGPEFLTYFQNEAQLEKSRLLSDRFSAERPKGSFSTLEIQRTEQGDSAMYLCASSRAGAKGQYFGPGTRLTVL.

The chain joins TRBV3-1 (or the pseudogene TRBV3-2) to TRBJ1-5; 11 nucleotides agree with TRBD1. In germline, CDR1 is LGHDT, CDR2 YNNKEL (reference sequence). V lost 4 bases to trimming and J lost 5 bases; unmatched junction nucleotides: 16. This CDR3 region has 19 residues. This CDR3 reads CASSPGNEDRGLWDQPQHF. DNA of the CDR3: TGTGCCAGCAGCCCTGGAAACGAGGACAGGGGGCTGTGGGATCAGCCCCAGCATTTT.

The chain recombines TRBV11-2 with TRBJ1-1, with TRBD1 as a possible D gene (5 bases). The germline gives CDR1 SGHAT, CDR2 FQNNGV. The germline V and J ends were trimmed by 1 base and 7 bases, with 13 bases remaining between them. The CDR3 has 14 amino acids. Here the CDR3 DNA reads TGTGCCAGCAGCTTAGCCCAGGGTAACGGTGAAGCTTTCTTT. Amino acids: CASSLAQGNGEAFF. Full variable domain (rest looked up from reference TRBV11-2 and TRBJ1-1): EAGVAQSPRYKIIEKRQSVAFWCNPISGHATLYWYQQILGQGPKLLIQFQNNGVVDDSQLPKDRFSAERLKGVDSTLKIQPAKLEDSAVYLCASSLAQGNGEAFFGQGTRLTVV.

This clone has more than one count but fewer than ten. This CDR3 is CASSLGGGKETQYF. CDR3 coding DNA: TGTGCCAGCAGCTTAGGGGGCGGGAAAGAGACCCAGTACTTC. The chain employs TRBV7-9 and TRBJ2-5, with D perhaps TRBD2 (6 bases). V was trimmed by 1 base and J by 3 bases, leaving 9 bases between them. The CDR3 totals 14 residues. Germline V CDR1 and CDR2: SEHNR, FQNEAQ (reference sequence).

The chain links TRBV11-2 to TRBJ2-7; 11 positions agree with TRBD2. This CDR3 is built from 14 residues. The J segment lost 5 bases and the V segment lost 6 bases, leaving 6 bases of the junction unmatched. Germline lookup yields CDR1 SGHAT and CDR2 FQNNGV. DNA of the CDR3: TGTGCCAGCAGTACGAGACTAGCGGGGCACGAGCAGTACTTC. It specifies CASSTRLAGHEQYF.

V gene TRBV5-5 combines with J gene TRBJ1-2; 8 nucleotides match TRBD1. V was clipped by 1 base and J by 6 bases; unmatched bases: 11. Germline-derived CDR1 and CDR2 are SGHKS and YYEKEE (reference sequence). The CDR3 sequence is 16 residues long. The DNA for the CDR3 is TGTGCCAGCAGCTTGAGAGGACAGGGTGTAGGAAATGGCTACACCTTC. Protein product: CASSLRGQGVGNGYTF. Full variable domain (outside the CDR3, taken from reference TRBV5-5 and TRBJ1-2): DAGVTQSPTHLIKTRGQQVTLRCSPISGHKSVSWYQQVLGQGPQFIFQYYEKEERGRGNFPDRFSARQFPNYSSELNVNALLLGDSALYLCASSLRGQGVGNGYTFGSGTRLTVV.

The rearrangement uses TRBV15 and TRBJ1-6, with a tentative D call TRBD1 (6 bases). This CDR3 is 17 amino acids long. CDR1 LNHNV and CDR2 YYDKDF come from the germline V gene (reference sequence). The V gene lost 4 bases and the J gene lost 9 bases, with 22 bases spanning the gap. In nucleotides, the CDR3 is TGTGCCACCAGCACTACGGAGCAGGGGAGCGTCGGTTCACCCCTCCACTTT. Protein: CATSTTEQGSVGSPLHF.

This chain uses TRBV29-1 with TRBJ2-1, with TRBD2 matching 10 bases. The CDR3 contains 15 residues. J lost 6 bases, V lost 4 bases, and 9 bases had no gene match. Germline values: CDR1 SQVTM, CDR2 ANQGSEA. The CDR3 DNA follows: TGCAGCGTTGTGGGAGCGGGAGGGCCTCTCAATGAGCAGTTCTTC. It encodes CSVVGAGGPLNEQFF.

The chain recombines TRBV27 with TRBJ1-1; 9 positions match TRBD1. Germline V lookup: CDR1 MNHEY, CDR2 SMNVEV (reference sequence). CDR3 length equals 15 residues. The J segment lost 0 bases and the V segment lost 4 bases, leaving 3 bases of the junction unmatched. Here the CDR3 DNA reads TGTGCCAGCAGTTCGGACAGGGGATTGAACACTGAAGCTTTCTTT. Translating it yields CASSSDRGLNTEAFF.

The chain links TRBV27 to TRBJ2-7; no reliable D call. Germline V gene lookup returns CDR1 MNHEY and CDR2 SMNVEV (reference sequence). This CDR3 spans 14 amino acids. V lost 2 bases and J 1 base, leaving 9 bases between the germline ends. The CDR3 coding sequence is TGTGCCAGCAGTTTAGGGCCTCGTTCCTACGAGCAGTACGTC. Translating it yields CASSLGPRSYEQYV.

The rearrangement links TRBV7-9 to TRBJ2-3, with 11 bases lining up with TRBD2. This CDR3 has 16 residues. Germline-derived CDR1 and CDR2 are SEHNR and FQNEAQ (reference sequence). V lost 1 base, J lost 3 bases, and 3 bases stayed unmatched. In DNA, the CDR3 is TGTGCCAGCAGCTTAGTTTTAGCGGGGGGGACAGATACGCAGTATTTT. The encoded protein is CASSLVLAGGTDTQYF.

The V gene is TRBV28, the J gene TRBJ1-2; maybe TRBD1 (5 bases). CDR3 length: 16 amino acids. V was cut by 2 bases and J by 4 bases, with 17 bases left in between. Looked up from germline, CDR1 is MDHEN and CDR2 is SYDVKM. The CDR3 DNA is TGTGCCAGCAGTTTAAGATCCTTTATGACAGTCTATGGCTACACCTTC. Translating it yields CASSLRSFMTVYGYTF.

The chain has TRBV18 and TRBJ1-1, with 7 bases that match TRBD1. The junction had 15 bases not matched to a gene; V was cut back by 3 bases and J by 11 bases. The germline CDR1 and CDR2 sequences are KGHSH and LQKENI. The CDR3 is 15 amino acids. The CDR3 sequence is CASSPQGQLEGAAFF. The CDR3 coding sequence is TGTGCCAGCTCACCCCAGGGCCAGTTGGAGGGGGCCGCTTTCTTT. Full variable domain (remainder filled in from reference TRBV18 and TRBJ1-1): NAGVMQNPRHLVRRRGQEARLRCSPMKGHSHVYWYRQLPEEGLKFMVYLQKENIIDESGMPKERFSAEFPKEGPSILRIQQVVRGDSAAYFCASSPQGQLEGAAFFGQGTRLTVV.

V usage is TRBV10-1 and J usage is TRBJ1-1, with D unclear. The V and J ends lost 5 bases and 7 bases respectively, with 8 bases between them. Germline V CDR1 and CDR2: WNHNN, SYGVQD (reference sequence). The CDR3 consists of 11 residues. The CDR3 DNA follows: TGCGCCAGCAGTCACGGGAGTGAAGCTTTCTTT. This codes for CASSHGSEAFF.

For this clone: Distinct nucleotide sequences in the sample also encode this CDR3. V gene TRBV19 combines with J gene TRBJ2-7, with a weak D call TRBD1 (5 bases). The CDR3 is 14 residues long. Germline CDR1 is LNHDA and CDR2 is SQIVND (reference sequence). Between the trimmed V and J ends, which lost 5 bases and 7 bases, there was a span of 18 bases. The CDR3 protein is CASSATGPFSEQYF. In DNA, the CDR3 is TGTGCCAGTAGTGCCACAGGACCCTTCTCTGAGCAGTACTTC. The variable domain in full, with the rest retrieved from reference TRBV19 and TRBJ2-7, is DGGITQSPKYLFRKEGQNVTLSCEQNLNHDAMYWYRQDPGQGLRLIYYSQIVNDFQKGDIAEGYSVSREKKESFPLTVTSAQKNPTAFYLCASSATGPFSEQYFGPGTRLTVT.

The chain is built from TRBV11-3 and TRBJ1-3; no clear D. CDR1 and CDR2 (germline): SGHNT, YENEEA. Trimming shortened V by 6 bases and J by 4 bases, and 10 bases separated the two germline ends. This CDR3 contains 13 residues. The CDR3 region is CASRQRHGNTIYF. For the CDR3, the DNA is TGTGCCAGCAGGCAGAGACACGGAAACACCATATATTTT. Using reference TRBV11-3 and TRBJ1-3 for the parts outside the CDR3, the full variable domain is EAGVVQSPRYKIIEKKQPVAFWCNPISGHNTLYWYLQNLGQGPELLIRYENEEAVDDSQLPKDRFSAERLKGVDSTLKIQPAELGDSAVYLCASRQRHGNTIYFGEGSWLTVV.

This sequence joins TRBV3-1 (or the pseudogene TRBV3-2) and TRBJ1-1; D may be TRBD1 (5 bases). The CDR3 consists of 16 residues. CDR1 LGHDT and CDR2 YNNKEL come from the germline V gene (reference sequence). Trimming took off 1 base at V and 9 bases at J, with 21 bases between the two ends. The CDR3 DNA sequence: TGTGCCAGCAGCCAAGGCCAAACCGGGGGGGTCTCGAAAGCTTTCTTT. This encodes CASSQGQTGGVSKAFF.

The chain has TRBV6-5 and TRBJ1-2, with 10 bases matching TRBD1. J gave up 7 bases and V 6 bases, and 8 bases lay outside the gene matches. The CDR3 is made up of 14 amino acids. Germline V gene lookup returns CDR1 MNHEY and CDR2 SVGAGI. The CDR3 loop is CASSRTGTGVGYTF. In nucleotides, the CDR3 is TGTGCCAGCAGCCGTACCGGGACAGGGGTTGGCTACACCTTC.

V is TRBV19 and J is TRBJ1-1; D unclear. CDR3 length: 16 amino acids. Trimming stripped 4 bases from V and 8 bases from J, with 23 bases between. Germline V gives CDR1 LNHDA, CDR2 SQIVND (reference sequence). Written as DNA, the CDR3 is TGTGCCAGTAGTAGGAGGGATACGGCCTTTCGAAGGGAAGCTTTCTTT. Amino acids: CASSRRDTAFRREAFF.